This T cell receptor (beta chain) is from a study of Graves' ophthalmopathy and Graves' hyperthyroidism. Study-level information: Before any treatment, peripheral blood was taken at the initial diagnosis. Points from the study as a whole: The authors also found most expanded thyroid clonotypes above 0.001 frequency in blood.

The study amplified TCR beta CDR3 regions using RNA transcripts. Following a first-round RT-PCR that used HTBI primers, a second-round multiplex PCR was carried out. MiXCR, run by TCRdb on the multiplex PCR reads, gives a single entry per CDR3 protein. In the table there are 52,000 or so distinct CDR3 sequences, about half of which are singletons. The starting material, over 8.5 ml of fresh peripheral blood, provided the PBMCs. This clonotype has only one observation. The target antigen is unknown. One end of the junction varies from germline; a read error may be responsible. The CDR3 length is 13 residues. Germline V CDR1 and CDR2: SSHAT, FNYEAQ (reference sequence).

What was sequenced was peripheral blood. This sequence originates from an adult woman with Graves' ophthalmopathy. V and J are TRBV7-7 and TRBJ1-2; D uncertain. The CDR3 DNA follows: TGTGCTAGCAGCTCTCGGGCCCCCTATGGCTACACCTTC. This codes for CASSSRAPYGYTF.